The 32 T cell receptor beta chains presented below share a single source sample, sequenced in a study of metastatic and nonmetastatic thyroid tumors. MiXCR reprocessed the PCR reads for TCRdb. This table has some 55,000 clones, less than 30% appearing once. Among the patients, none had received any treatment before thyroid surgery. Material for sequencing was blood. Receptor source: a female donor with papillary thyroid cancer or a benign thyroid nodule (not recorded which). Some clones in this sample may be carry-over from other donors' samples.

The CDR3 coding sequence is TGCAGTGCTAGAGGTGGGACATATTACAATGAGCAGTTCTTC. This translates into CSARGGTYYNEQFF. The V and J genes are TRBV20-1 and TRBJ2-1; D is perhaps TRBD1 (6 bases). Trimming left V 1 base short and J 4 bases short, with 11 bases between. Per germline, CDR1 DFQATT and CDR2 SNEGSKA (reference sequence). The CDR3 spans 14 residues.

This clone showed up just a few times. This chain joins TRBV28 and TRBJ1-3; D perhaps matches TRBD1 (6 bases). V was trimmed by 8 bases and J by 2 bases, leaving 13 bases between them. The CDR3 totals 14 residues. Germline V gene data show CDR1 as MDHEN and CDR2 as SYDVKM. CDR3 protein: CASGPGTTGNTIYF. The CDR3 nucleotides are TGTGCCAGCGGCCCCGGGACAACTGGAAACACCATATATTTT. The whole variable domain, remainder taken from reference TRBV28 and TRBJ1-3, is DVKVTQSSRYLVKRTGEKVFLECVQDMDHENMFWYRQDPGLGLRLIYFSYDVKMKEKGDIPEGYSVSREKKERFSLILESASTNQTSMYLCASGPGTTGNTIYFGEGSWLTVV.

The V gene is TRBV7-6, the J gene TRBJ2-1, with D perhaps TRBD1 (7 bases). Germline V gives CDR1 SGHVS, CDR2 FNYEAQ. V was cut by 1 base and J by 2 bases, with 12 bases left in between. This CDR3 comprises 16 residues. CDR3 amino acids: CASSLGRGLTYNEQFF. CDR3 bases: TGTGCCAGCAGCTTAGGGAGGGGGCTGACCTACAATGAGCAGTTCTTC.

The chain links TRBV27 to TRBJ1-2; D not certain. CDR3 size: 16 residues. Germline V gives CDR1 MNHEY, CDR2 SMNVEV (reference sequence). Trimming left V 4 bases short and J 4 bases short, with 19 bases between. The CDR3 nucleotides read TGTGCCAGCAGTTCCTTCATCCCCGCCGGTACCTATGGCTACACCTTC. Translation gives CASSSFIPAGTYGYTF.

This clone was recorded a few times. In DNA, the CDR3 is TGTGCCAGCAGTGTTGTCGCGAACACTGAAGCTTTCTTT. Its translation: CASSVVANTEAFF. This chain connects TRBV2 to TRBJ1-1; D is uncertain. CDR1 SNHLY and CDR2 FYNNEI come from the germline V gene. This CDR3 region has 13 residues. V was cut by 4 bases and J by 1 base, with 7 bases left in between.

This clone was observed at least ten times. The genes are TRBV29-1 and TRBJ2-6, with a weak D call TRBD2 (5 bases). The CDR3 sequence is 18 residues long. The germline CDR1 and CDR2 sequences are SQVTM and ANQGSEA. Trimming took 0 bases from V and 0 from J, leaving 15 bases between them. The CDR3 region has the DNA TGCAGCGTTGAAGAATGGGCTGAAACTAGCTCTGGGGCCAACGTCCTGACTTTC. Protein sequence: CSVEEWAETSSGANVLTF.

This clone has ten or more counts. CDR3 nucleotide sequence: TGTGCCAGCAGCTTGGAGCGCTACAATGAGCAGTTCTTC. Residues: CASSLERYNEQFF. The chain has TRBV7-2 and TRBJ2-1; D remains ambiguous. Trimming stripped 3 bases from V and 3 bases from J, with 6 bases between. Per germline, CDR1 SGHTA and CDR2 FQGNSA. The CDR3 extends over 13 amino acids.

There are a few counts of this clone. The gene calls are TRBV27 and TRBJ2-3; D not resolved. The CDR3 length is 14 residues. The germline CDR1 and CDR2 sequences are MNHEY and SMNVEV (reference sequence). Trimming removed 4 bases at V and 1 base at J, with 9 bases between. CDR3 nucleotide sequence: TGTGCCAGCAGTTCAGGATGGGGCACAGATACGCAGTATTTT. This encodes CASSSGWGTDTQYF.

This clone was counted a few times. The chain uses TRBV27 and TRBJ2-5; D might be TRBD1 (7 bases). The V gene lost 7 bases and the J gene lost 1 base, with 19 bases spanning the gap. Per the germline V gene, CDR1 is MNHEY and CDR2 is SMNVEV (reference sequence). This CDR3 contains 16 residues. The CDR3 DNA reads TGTGCCAGCAAACATGCGGGCGGGGACAGCCAAGAGACCCAGTACTTC. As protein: CASKHAGGDSQETQYF.

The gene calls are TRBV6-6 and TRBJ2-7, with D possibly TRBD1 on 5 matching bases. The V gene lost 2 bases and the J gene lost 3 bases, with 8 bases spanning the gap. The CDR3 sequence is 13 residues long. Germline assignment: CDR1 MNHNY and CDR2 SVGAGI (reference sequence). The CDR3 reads CASSYVRVYEQYF. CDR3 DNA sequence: TGTGCCAGCAGTTACGTCAGGGTCTACGAGCAGTACTTC.

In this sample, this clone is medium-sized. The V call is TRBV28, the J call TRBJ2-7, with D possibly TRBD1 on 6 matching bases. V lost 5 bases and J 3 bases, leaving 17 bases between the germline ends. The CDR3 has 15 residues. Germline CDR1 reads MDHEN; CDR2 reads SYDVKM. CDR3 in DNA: TGTGCCAGCAGTGCACTGGACAGCCGATACTACGAGCAGTACTTC. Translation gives CASSALDSRYYEQYF. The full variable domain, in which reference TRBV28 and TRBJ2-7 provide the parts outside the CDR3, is DVKVTQSSRYLVKRTGEKVFLECVQDMDHENMFWYRQDPGLGLRLIYFSYDVKMKEKGDIPEGYSVSREKKERFSLILESASTNQTSMYLCASSALDSRYYEQYFGPGTRLTVT.

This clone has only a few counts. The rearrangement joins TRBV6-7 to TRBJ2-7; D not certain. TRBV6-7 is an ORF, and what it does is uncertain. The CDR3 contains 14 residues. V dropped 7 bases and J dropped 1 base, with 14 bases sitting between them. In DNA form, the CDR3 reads TGTGCCAGCACTCGGCCGATAATATCCTACGAGCAGTACTTC. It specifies CASTRPIISYEQYF.

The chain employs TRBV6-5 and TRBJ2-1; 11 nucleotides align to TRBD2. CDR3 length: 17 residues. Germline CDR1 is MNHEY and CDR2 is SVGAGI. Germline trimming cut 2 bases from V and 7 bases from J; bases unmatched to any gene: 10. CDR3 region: CASSYGGLAGGKNEQFF. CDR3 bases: TGTGCCAGCAGTTACGGGGGGCTAGCGGGAGGTAAGAATGAGCAGTTCTTC.

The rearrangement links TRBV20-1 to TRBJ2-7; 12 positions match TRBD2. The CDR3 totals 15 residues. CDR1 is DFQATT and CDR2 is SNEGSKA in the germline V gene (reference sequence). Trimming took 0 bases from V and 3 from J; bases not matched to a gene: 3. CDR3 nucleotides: TGCAGTGCTAGAGAGCTAGCGGGAGGGGGCTACGAGCAGTACTTC. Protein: CSARELAGGGYEQYF.

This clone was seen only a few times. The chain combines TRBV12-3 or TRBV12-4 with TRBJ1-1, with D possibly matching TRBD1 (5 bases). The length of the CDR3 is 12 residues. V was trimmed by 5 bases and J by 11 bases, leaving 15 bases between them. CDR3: CASSPEAGMAFF. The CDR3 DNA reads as TGTGCCAGCAGTCCCGAGGCAGGGATGGCTTTCTTT.

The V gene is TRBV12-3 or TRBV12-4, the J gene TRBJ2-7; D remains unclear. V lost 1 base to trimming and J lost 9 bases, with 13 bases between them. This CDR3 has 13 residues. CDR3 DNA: TGTGCCAGCAGTTTAGGTTCCGACTTAGGGCAGTACTTC. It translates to CASSLGSDLGQYF.

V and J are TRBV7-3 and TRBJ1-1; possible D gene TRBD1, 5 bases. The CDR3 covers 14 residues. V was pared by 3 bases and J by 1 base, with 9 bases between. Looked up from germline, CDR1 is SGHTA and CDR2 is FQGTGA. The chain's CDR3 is CASSFGHQNTEAFF. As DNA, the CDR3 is TGTGCCAGCAGCTTTGGACACCAGAACACTGAAGCTTTCTTT.

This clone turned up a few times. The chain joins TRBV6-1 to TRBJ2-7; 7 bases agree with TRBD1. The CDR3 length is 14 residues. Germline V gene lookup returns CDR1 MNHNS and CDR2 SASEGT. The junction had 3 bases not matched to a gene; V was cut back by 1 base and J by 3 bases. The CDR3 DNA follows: TGTGCCAGCAGTGAAGGAGGGACAGACTACGAGCAGTACTTC. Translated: CASSEGGTDYEQYF.

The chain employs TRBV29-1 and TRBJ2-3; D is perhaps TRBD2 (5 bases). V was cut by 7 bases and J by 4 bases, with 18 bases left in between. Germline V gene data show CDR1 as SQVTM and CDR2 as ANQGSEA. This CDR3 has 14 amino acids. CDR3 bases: TGCAGCGCTGAGGGCGGATCTAGAGCAGATACGCAGTATTTT. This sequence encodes CSAEGGSRADTQYF.

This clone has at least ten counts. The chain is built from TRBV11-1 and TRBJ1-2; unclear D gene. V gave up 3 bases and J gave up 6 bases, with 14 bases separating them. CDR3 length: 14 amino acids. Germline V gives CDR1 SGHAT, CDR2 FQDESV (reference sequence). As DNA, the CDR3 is TGTGCCAGCAGCTTCACGGGAACGTGGAATGGCTACACCTTC. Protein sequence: CASSFTGTWNGYTF.

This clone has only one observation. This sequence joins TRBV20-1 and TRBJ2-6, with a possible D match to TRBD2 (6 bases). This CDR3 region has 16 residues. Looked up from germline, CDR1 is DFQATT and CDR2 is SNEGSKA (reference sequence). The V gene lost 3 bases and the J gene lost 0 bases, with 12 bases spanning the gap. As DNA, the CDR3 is TGCAGTGCTAGGCCGGGACTGCGCTCTGGGGCCAACGTCCTGACTTTC. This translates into CSARPGLRSGANVLTF.

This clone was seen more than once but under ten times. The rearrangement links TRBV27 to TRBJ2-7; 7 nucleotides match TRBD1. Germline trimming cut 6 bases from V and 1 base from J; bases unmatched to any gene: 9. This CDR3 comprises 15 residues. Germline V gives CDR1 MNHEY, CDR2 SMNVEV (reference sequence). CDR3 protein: CASSKKGDRSYEQYF. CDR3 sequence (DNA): TGTGCCAGCAGCAAAAAGGGGGACAGATCCTACGAGCAGTACTTC.

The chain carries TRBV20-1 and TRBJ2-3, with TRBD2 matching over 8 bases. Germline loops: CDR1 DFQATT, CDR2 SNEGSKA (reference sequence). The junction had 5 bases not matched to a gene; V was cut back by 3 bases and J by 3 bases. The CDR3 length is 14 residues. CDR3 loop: CSASREGGTDTQYF. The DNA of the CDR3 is TGCAGTGCTAGTCGGGAGGGGGGGACAGATACGCAGTATTTT.

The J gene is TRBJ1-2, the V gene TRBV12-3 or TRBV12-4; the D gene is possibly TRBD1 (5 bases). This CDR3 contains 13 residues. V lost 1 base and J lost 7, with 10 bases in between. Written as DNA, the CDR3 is TGTGCCAGCAGTTTAGAGGGGCGGTTTGGCTACACCTTC. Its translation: CASSLEGRFGYTF.

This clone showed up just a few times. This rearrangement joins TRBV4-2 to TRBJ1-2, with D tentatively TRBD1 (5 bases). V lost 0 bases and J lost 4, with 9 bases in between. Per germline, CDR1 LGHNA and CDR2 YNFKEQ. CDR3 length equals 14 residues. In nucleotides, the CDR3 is TGTGCCAGCAGCCAAGAAGGCAGGGCCTATGGCTACACCTTC. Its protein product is CASSQEGRAYGYTF.

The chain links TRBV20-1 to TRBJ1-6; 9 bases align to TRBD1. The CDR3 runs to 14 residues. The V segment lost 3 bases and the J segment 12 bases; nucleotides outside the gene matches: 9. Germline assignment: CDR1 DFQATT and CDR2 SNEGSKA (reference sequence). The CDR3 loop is CSASDGTGFEPLHF. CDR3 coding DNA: TGCAGTGCTAGTGACGGGACAGGGTTTGAACCCCTCCACTTT.

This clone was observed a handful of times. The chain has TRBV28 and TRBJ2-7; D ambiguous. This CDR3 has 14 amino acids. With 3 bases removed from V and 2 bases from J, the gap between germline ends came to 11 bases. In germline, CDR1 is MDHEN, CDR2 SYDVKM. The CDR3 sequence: CASSFVGSPYEQYF. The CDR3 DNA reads TGTGCCAGCAGTTTTGTGGGGTCCCCCTACGAGCAGTACTTC.

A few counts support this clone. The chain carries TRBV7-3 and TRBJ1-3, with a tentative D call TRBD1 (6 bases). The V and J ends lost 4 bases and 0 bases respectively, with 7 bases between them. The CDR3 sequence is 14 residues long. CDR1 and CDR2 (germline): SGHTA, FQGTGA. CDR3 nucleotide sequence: TGTGCCAGCAGCTCGACAGGCTCTGGAAACACCATATATTTT. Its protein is CASSSTGSGNTIYF.

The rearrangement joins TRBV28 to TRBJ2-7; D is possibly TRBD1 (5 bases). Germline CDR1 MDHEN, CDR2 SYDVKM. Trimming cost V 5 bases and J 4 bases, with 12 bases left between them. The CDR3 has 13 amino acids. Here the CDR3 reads CASSIETGYEQYF. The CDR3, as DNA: TGTGCCAGCAGTATAGAAACAGGTTACGAGCAGTACTTC.

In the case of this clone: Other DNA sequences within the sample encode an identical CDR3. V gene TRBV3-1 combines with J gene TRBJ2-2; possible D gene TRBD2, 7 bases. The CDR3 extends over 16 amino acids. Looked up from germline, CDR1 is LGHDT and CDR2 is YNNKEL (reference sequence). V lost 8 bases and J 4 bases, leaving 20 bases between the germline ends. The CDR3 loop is CASSTGGGGGTGELFF. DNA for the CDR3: TGTGCCAGCTCTACCGGGGGAGGGGGAGGCACCGGGGAGCTGTTTTTT. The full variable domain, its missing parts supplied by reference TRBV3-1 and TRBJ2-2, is DTAVSQTPKYLVTQMGNDKSIKCEQNLGHDTMYWYKQDSKKFLKIMFSYNNKELIINETVPNRFSPKSPDKAHLNLHINSLELGDSAVYFCASSTGGGGGTGELFFGEGSRLTVL.

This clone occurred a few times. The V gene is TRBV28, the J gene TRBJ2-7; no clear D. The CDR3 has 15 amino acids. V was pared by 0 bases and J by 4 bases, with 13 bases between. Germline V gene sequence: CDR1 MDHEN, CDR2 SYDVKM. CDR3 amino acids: CASSLWDPVRYEQYF. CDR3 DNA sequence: TGTGCCAGCAGTTTATGGGATCCGGTTAGGTACGAGCAGTACTTC.

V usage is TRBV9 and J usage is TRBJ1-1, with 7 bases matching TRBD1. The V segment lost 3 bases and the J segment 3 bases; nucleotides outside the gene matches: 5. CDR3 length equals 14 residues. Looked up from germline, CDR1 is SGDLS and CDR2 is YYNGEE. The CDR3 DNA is TGTGCCAGCAGCGAAGGACAGGTCGACACTGAAGCTTTCTTT. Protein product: CASSEGQVDTEAFF.